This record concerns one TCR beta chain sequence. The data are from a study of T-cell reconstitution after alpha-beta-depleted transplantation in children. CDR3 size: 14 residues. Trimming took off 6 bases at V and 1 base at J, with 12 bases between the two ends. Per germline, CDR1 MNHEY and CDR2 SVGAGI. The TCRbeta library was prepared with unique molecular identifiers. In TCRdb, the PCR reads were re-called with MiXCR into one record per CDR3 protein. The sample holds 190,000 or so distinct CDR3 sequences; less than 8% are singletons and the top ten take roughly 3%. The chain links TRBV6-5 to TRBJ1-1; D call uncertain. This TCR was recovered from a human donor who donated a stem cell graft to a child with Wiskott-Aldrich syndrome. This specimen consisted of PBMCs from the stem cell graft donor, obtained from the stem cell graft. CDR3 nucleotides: TGTGCCAGCAGGGTATCGAGAGAGAACACTGAAGCTTTCTTT. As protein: CASRVSRENTEAFF.